The 20 T cell receptor beta chains below were found in one sample sequenced in a study of identical twins. TCRdb fed the 5' RACE reads into MiXCR, producing one record per CDR3 protein. The sample shows more than 400,000 distinct CDR3 sequences, about 16% of them seen only once. The same sample was also used in a study of yellow fever vaccine responses in identical twins.

Sequenced input: CD4+ T cells sorted from blood. Source of these receptors: a woman aged 18-35 years in good health.

This clonotype has only a few counts. This chain connects TRBV7-9 to TRBJ1-1; D remains ambiguous. Germline-derived CDR1 and CDR2 are SEHNR and FQNEAQ (reference sequence). This CDR3 is built from 16 residues. Trimming cost V 1 base and J 1 base, with 13 bases left between them. CDR3 sequence reads: CASSLGGSTKNTEAFF. CDR3 bases: TGTGCCAGCAGCTTAGGTGGCAGCACAAAGAACACTGAAGCTTTCTTT.

The chain recombines TRBV23-1 with TRBJ1-5; TRBD1 agrees at 7 bases. TRBV23-1 is classed as an ORF, of uncertain function. Trimming cost V 3 bases and J 6 bases; bases outside gene matches: 14. CDR3 size: 17 residues. The CDR3 here is CASSHRGQTRRSQPQHF. CDR3 in DNA: TGCGCCAGCAGTCACCGGGGACAGACTCGGCGGAGTCAGCCCCAGCATTTT.

The chain combines TRBV28 with TRBJ2-7; a possible D gene is TRBD2 (6 bases). Deletions cut 5 bases from V and 0 bases from J, with 14 bases between. Germline V gene data show CDR1 as MDHEN and CDR2 as SYDVKM. This CDR3 region has 15 residues. The CDR3 protein is CASSPLGGPSYEQYF. CDR3 coding DNA: TGTGCCAGCAGTCCGCTGGGGGGTCCCTCCTACGAGCAGTACTTC.

This clonotype was seen more than once but under ten times. The CDR3 is CASSQGPLANTEAFF. CDR3 coding DNA: TGTGCCAGCAGCCAAGGACCCTTGGCGAACACTGAAGCTTTCTTT. The chain is built from TRBV3-1 and TRBJ1-1; D is unresolved. The germline V and J ends were trimmed by 1 base and 1 base, with 10 bases remaining between them. CDR3 length: 15 amino acids. Germline CDR1 is LGHDT and CDR2 is YNNKEL (reference sequence).

V is TRBV29-1 and J is TRBJ1-4; D remains ambiguous. Deletions cut 1 base from V and 5 bases from J, with 20 bases between. This CDR3 is 17 amino acids long. The germline V gene has CDR1 SQVTM and CDR2 ANQGSEA. The DNA of the CDR3 is TGCAGCGTTGAAGGTGAACCCTACGGTATCGTGAATGAAAAACTGTTTTTT. It translates to CSVEGEPYGIVNEKLFF. The variable domain in full, completed from reference TRBV29-1 and TRBJ1-4, reads SAVISQKPSRDICQRGTSLTIQCQVDSQVTMMFWYRQQPGQSLTLIATANQGSEATYESGFVIDKFPISRPNLTFSTLTVSNMSPEDSSIYLCSVEGEPYGIVNEKLFFGSGTQLSVL.

The chain employs TRBV5-5 and TRBJ2-7, with D perhaps matching TRBD1 (5 bases). The CDR3 is 15 amino acids. The V gene lost 0 bases and the J gene lost 2 bases, with 12 bases spanning the gap. Germline CDR1 reads SGHKS; CDR2 reads YYEKEE (reference sequence). DNA for the CDR3: TGTGCCAGCAGCTTGGGAATGGGGCAAACCTACGAGCAGTACTTC. This gives the protein CASSLGMGQTYEQYF.

For the CDR3, the DNA is TGTGCCAGCAGCCTAGAAGGCAGGGCGACTAGCGGAACAGATACGCAGTATTTT. This encodes CASSLEGRATSGTDTQYF. This chain connects TRBV14 to TRBJ2-3, with 9 bases that match TRBD2. The CDR3 sequence is 18 residues long. The V segment lost 4 bases and the J segment 3 bases; nucleotides outside the gene matches: 14. Germline V CDR1 and CDR2: SGHDN, FVKESK.

This clonotype was seen more than once but under ten times. The chain joins TRBV29-1 to TRBJ2-5, with D tentatively TRBD2 (6 bases). This CDR3 contains 14 residues. Germline CDR1 is SQVTM and CDR2 is ANQGSEA. The V and J ends lost 6 bases and 5 bases respectively, with 19 bases between them. The CDR3 spells CSVGGVVLQETQYF. Here the CDR3 DNA reads TGCAGCGTCGGGGGAGTGGTCCTCCAGGAGACCCAGTACTTC.

This chain joins TRBV28 and TRBJ2-1; possible D gene TRBD1, 5 bases. V was cut by 5 bases and J by 10 bases, with 15 bases left in between. The CDR3 extends over 13 amino acids. The V gene's germline CDR1 is MDHEN and CDR2 SYDVKM. The CDR3 DNA reads TGTGCCAGCAGTCCAATTCCGACAGCCGAGCAGTTCTTC. Its protein is CASSPIPTAEQFF.

This clonotype occurred a few times. The CDR3 loop is CASSPQGGLAKNIQYF. CDR3 sequence (DNA): TGCGCCAGCAGCCCACAGGGGGGGCTAGCCAAAAACATTCAGTACTTC. The chain carries TRBV5-1 and TRBJ2-4, with a possible D match to TRBD1 (8 bases). The CDR3 contains 16 residues. Germline V CDR1 and CDR2: SGHRS, YFSETQ. Trimming left V 4 bases short and J 0 bases short, with 14 bases between. Looking up the rest from reference TRBV5-1 and TRBJ2-4 gives the full variable domain: KAGVTQTPRYLIKTRGQQVTLSCSPISGHRSVSWYQQTPGQGLQFLFEYFSETQRNKGNFPGRFSGRQFSNSRSEMNVSTLELGDSALYLCASSPQGGLAKNIQYFGAGTRLSVL.

This clonotype turned up a few times. The rearrangement links TRBV24-1 to TRBJ2-1, with 11 positions matching TRBD2. After removal of 9 bases from V and 5 bases from J, the junction contained 5 bases not matched to a gene. The CDR3 is made up of 14 amino acids. The germline gives CDR1 KGHDR, CDR2 SFDVKD. CDR3 residues: CATGSTSGNNEQFF. The CDR3 bases are TGTGCCACCGGGTCGACTAGCGGGAACAATGAGCAGTTCTTC.

The chain uses TRBV5-6 and TRBJ1-1; TRBD1 aligns across 9 bases. The CDR3 totals 18 residues. The V segment lost 4 bases and the J segment 0 bases; nucleotides outside the gene matches: 13. Germline lookup yields CDR1 SGHDT and CDR2 YYEEEE. In nucleotides, the CDR3 is TGTGCCAGCAGCACTCGGGACAGGGATCCAATTATGAACACTGAAGCTTTCTTT. This codes for CASSTRDRDPIMNTEAFF.

This clonotype has a count of ten or more. The CDR3 here is CSANRGLDTEAFF. The CDR3 nucleotides are TGCAGTGCGAACAGGGGGCTGGACACTGAAGCTTTCTTT. V gene TRBV20-1 combines with J gene TRBJ1-1; 9 nucleotides match TRBD1. V lost 6 bases, J lost 3 bases, and 5 bases stayed unmatched. The germline gives CDR1 DFQATT, CDR2 SNEGSKA (reference sequence). The CDR3 loop spans 13 amino acids.

The V call is TRBV7-3, the J call TRBJ2-2; 9 bases agree with TRBD2. V lost 10 bases, J lost 8 bases, and 8 bases stayed unmatched. CDR1 is SGHTA and CDR2 is FQGTGA in the germline V gene. This CDR3 is 13 amino acids long. The CDR3 loop reads CAKHSGSGGELFF. Here the CDR3 DNA reads TGTGCCAAACATAGCGGGAGTGGTGGGGAGCTGTTTTTT.

The chain is built from TRBV29-1 and TRBJ2-2, with D uncertain. CDR1 is SQVTM and CDR2 is ANQGSEA in the germline V gene. The CDR3 loop spans 14 amino acids. V was pared by 6 bases and J by 6 bases, with 17 bases between. The CDR3 is CSVKLGVWAGELFF. The CDR3 DNA sequence: TGCAGCGTGAAGCTAGGAGTTTGGGCCGGGGAGCTGTTTTTT.

V usage is TRBV5-6 and J usage is TRBJ2-1; D not certain. The ends were cut back, 2 bases at V and 9 bases at J, with 9 bases in the middle. Germline loops: CDR1 SGHDT, CDR2 YYEEEE. This CDR3 has 12 residues. In nucleotides, the CDR3 is TGTGCCAGCAGCTTTTGGGTAGGTGAGCAGTTCTTC. This sequence encodes CASSFWVGEQFF. Complete variable domain (other parts from reference TRBV5-6 and TRBJ2-1): DAGVTQSPTHLIKTRGQQVTLRCSPKSGHDTVSWYQQALGQGPQFIFQYYEEEERQRGNFPDRFSGHQFPNYSSELNVNALLLGDSALYLCASSFWVGEQFFGPGTRLTVL.

The chain employs TRBV14 and TRBJ2-5; 7 nucleotides line up with TRBD1. The V and J ends lost 1 base and 5 bases, in that order; junction bases with no gene match: 7. This CDR3 comprises 15 residues. The germline V gene encodes CDR1 SGHDN and CDR2 FVKESK. CDR3: CASSQVGTARETQYF. For the CDR3, the DNA is TGTGCCAGCAGCCAAGTTGGGACAGCCCGGGAGACCCAGTACTTC.

The gene calls are TRBV20-1 and TRBJ2-2, with 11 bases lining up with TRBD1. CDR1 and CDR2 (germline): DFQATT, SNEGSKA (reference sequence). This CDR3 is built from 15 residues. The V segment lost 5 bases and the J segment 6 bases; nucleotides outside the gene matches: 8. CDR3 DNA sequence: TGCAGTGCTCTCCGGACAGGGGGCTACGCCGGGGAGCTGTTTTTT. This codes for CSALRTGGYAGELFF.

In its sample, this clonotype was seen a few times. The rearrangement uses TRBV21-1 and TRBJ2-1; TRBD2 is the table's D call, not checked against the DNA. TRBV21-1 constitutes a pseudogene. The CDR3 runs 22 residues. The CDR3 bases are TGTGCCAGCAGCAGTCCCCGCGGCACCAGGAAATTTAGCGGGAGGGCCCCGAATGAGCAGTTCTTC. Protein: CASSSPRGTRKFSGRAPNEQFF.

The chain links TRBV12-3 or TRBV12-4 to TRBJ2-4, with 8 bases that match TRBD1. With 3 bases clipped from V and 2 bases from J, the junction kept 3 bases outside the gene matches. The CDR3 length is 15 residues. The CDR3 nucleotides read TGTGCCAGCAGTTTTACAGGGGGTTCCAAAAACATTCAGTACTTC. Translation gives CASSFTGGSKNIQYF.